Below are 8 T cell receptor beta chains sequenced from a single sample in a study of cytomegalovirus exposure and HLA in healthy donors. The PCR contained 60 Vbeta and 13 Jbeta primers. Sequenced by immunoSEQ multiplex PCR; TCRdb stores in-frame clones only, minus some. This table holds some 99,000 clones, just under 70% found once. Sequencing used PBMCs. These TCRs come from a woman in her 70s in good health and CMV-seropositive.

This chain joins TRBV4-1 and TRBJ1-1; 9 positions agree with TRBD1. The germline gives CDR1 MGHRA, CDR2 YSYEKL. Losses at the gene ends were 3 bases for V and 10 bases for J; bases not matched to a gene: 6. The CDR3 covers 13 residues. CDR3 region: CASSHDDRGAAFF. CDR3 bases: TGCGCCAGCAGCCACGATGACAGGGGGGCAGCTTTCTTT.

The V gene is TRBV5-6, the J gene TRBJ2-5; 8 bases align to TRBD1. CDR3 length equals 15 residues. The junction had 4 bases not matched to a gene; V was cut back by 3 bases and J by 0 bases. Germline assignment: CDR1 SGHDT and CDR2 YYEEEE. Here the CDR3 reads CASSWRQGNQETQYF. The CDR3 DNA is TGTGCCAGCAGCTGGCGACAGGGGAACCAAGAGACCCAGTACTTC.

The genes are TRBV6-5 and TRBJ2-7; D is undetermined. Germline V gene data show CDR1 as MNHEY and CDR2 as SVGAGI. The CDR3 runs to 13 residues. Trimming cost V 0 bases and J 3 bases, with 6 bases left between them. The CDR3 here is CASSYSRSYEQYF. Here the CDR3 DNA reads TGTGCCAGCAGTTACTCGAGGAGCTACGAGCAGTACTTC.

The V and J genes are TRBV27 and TRBJ2-7; 11 nucleotides agree with TRBD2. CDR3 length: 14 residues. Germline lookup yields CDR1 MNHEY and CDR2 SMNVEV (reference sequence). V trimming: 5 bases; J trimming: 7 bases; junction bases outside the gene matches: 7. The CDR3 DNA reads as TGTGCCAGCAGTGATAGCGGGGGGGTGGAAGAGCAGTACTTC. It yields the protein CASSDSGGVEEQYF.

The chain links TRBV11-2 to TRBJ1-1, with D perhaps matching TRBD1 (5 bases). The V and J ends lost 7 bases and 4 bases respectively, with 16 bases between them. CDR1 SGHAT and CDR2 FQNNGV come from the germline V gene. The CDR3 runs 14 residues. CDR3 loop: CASINRREGTEAFF. CDR3 DNA: TGTGCCAGCATCAACCGCAGGGAGGGCACTGAAGCTTTCTTT.

The chain is built from TRBV25-1 and TRBJ1-4; TRBD1 aligns across 7 bases. Germline CDR1 is MGHDK and CDR2 is SYGVNS. V lost 5 bases to trimming and J lost 8 bases; unmatched junction nucleotides: 11. The CDR3 totals 15 residues. The CDR3 is CASSLLQGNKEKLFF. CDR3 in DNA: TGTGCCAGCAGTCTCCTACAGGGGAATAAGGAAAAACTGTTTTTT.

The chain carries TRBV19 and TRBJ2-5; maybe TRBD2 (7 bases). Trimming removed 4 bases from V and 5 bases from J, with 23 bases in between. The CDR3 is made up of 17 amino acids. The germline V gene encodes CDR1 LNHDA and CDR2 SQIVND (reference sequence). The CDR3 nucleotides are TGTGCCAGTAGTAATGTGGAGAGGGGGGGCCGTGTTGAGACCCAGTACTTC. Protein: CASSNVERGGRVETQYF.

The rearrangement joins TRBV5-1 to TRBJ2-7, with D perhaps TRBD2 (6 bases). This CDR3 contains 14 residues. Germline values: CDR1 SGHRS, CDR2 YFSETQ. Trimming cost V 4 bases and J 2 bases, with 13 bases left between them. CDR3 sequence (DNA): TGCGCCAGCAGCCAGGGACTTCATCCCTACGAGCAGTACTTC. Amino acids: CASSQGLHPYEQYF.